This TCR beta chain comes out of a study of neurological immune-mediated disorders. General study findings and limits: Across subjects, no CDR3 amino acid sequence appeared in expanded clones of more than one subject, a finding that suggested private repertoires in all groups.

The method for making cDNA was 5'RACE, and it used 10-nucleotide random UMIs. Sequencing runs each yielded over 170 million TCR-beta sequences from 15-18 subjects. TCRdb ran MiXCR on the 5' RACE reads and lists one entry per CDR3 protein. The sample yields some 37,000 distinct CDR3 sequences, 11% to 15% seen once. Libraries used 2 million unsorted PBMCs kept frozen in RNAlater. J lost 4 bases, V lost 4 bases, and 6 bases had no gene match. From germline, CDR1 is SGHRS and CDR2 YFSETQ. The CDR3 runs 16 residues. This clonotype was observed at least ten times. No antigen is known for it. Sequenced sample: PBMCs. The chain uses TRBV5-1 and TRBJ2-1; 12 nucleotides agree with TRBD2. This sequence was found in a woman in her 50s with HTLV-1-associated myelopathy (HAM/TSP). The CDR3 nucleotides read TGCGCCAGCAGCCCCCGACTAGCGGGGGATTACAATGAGCAGTTCTTC. It yields the protein CASSPRLAGDYNEQFF.